This TCR beta chain was documented in a study of blood T cell repertoires in COVID-19. Study-wide background: Donors in the United States, Italy and Spain gave samples during acute or convalescent COVID-19. PBMCs, B-cell-depleted T cells, or T cells provided the cDNA or gDNA that made up the material.

This clone showed up just a few times. In the study's own analysis: Estimation of nucleated cell counts relied on the amplification of reference gene primers. Clones were read by immunoSEQ multiplex PCR, and TCRdb kept only the in-frame ones, dropping some. The DNA was the basis for D and trimming; V, J and clone size are from that table. The sample has about 56,000 clones, around 80% seen once. Germline lookup yields CDR1 SGHRS and CDR2 YFSETQ. The CDR3 is made up of 14 amino acids. V shed 6 bases and J shed 2 bases, with 11 bases lying between them. The genes are TRBV5-1 and TRBJ2-2; possible D gene TRBD1, 6 bases. Source material: peripheral blood. The TCR sequence derives from a woman older than 75 with acute or convalescent COVID-19. The chain's CDR3 is CASNPGDNTGELFF. CDR3 sequence (DNA): TGCGCCAGCAATCCAGGGGATAACACCGGGGAGCTGTTTTTT. The full variable domain, its missing parts supplied by reference TRBV5-1 and TRBJ2-2, is KAGVTQTPRYLIKTRGQQVTLSCSPISGHRSVSWYQQTPGQGLQFLFEYFSETQRNKGNFPGRFSGRQFSNSRSEMNVSTLELGDSALYLCASNPGDNTGELFFGEGSRLTVL.